Sequencing of this T cell receptor (beta chain) was carried out in a study of blood T cell repertoires in COVID-19. Overall study context: The cDNA or gDNA used as material had been derived from T cells, B-cell-depleted T cells, or PBMCs.

As processed by the authors: Cell counts per sample came from amplifying reference gene primers. TCRdb's table, derived via immunoSEQ multiplex PCR, lists solely in-frame clones and lacks some. That table furnishes V, J and clone size, whereas the DNA furnished D and trimming. The sample contains roughly 180,000 clones, more than 75% of which appear only once. Germline-derived CDR1 and CDR2 are MGHDK and SYGVNS. Trimming removed 0 bases at V and 1 base at J, with 9 bases between. The CDR3 covers 15 residues. Ages ranged from roughly 18 to 100 years, with residence in 24 US areas. Participants had their cohort set by participant-reported clinical history.

Sequencing was performed on PBMCs or T cells enriched from blood (not recorded which). This chain links TRBV25-1 with TRBJ1-1; D remains unclear. This sequence originates from a man between 60 and 75 years old who had been exposed to COVID-19. CDR3 bases: TGTGCCAGCAGTGAATATGGGCACGCGAACACTGAAGCTTTCTTT. Amino acid sequence: CASSEYGHANTEAFF.